Listed below are T cell receptor beta chains from one sample, sequenced in a study of T-cell reconstitution after alpha-beta-depleted transplantation in children. A single record per CDR3 protein comes from TCRdb applying MiXCR to the PCR reads. The sample records 250,000 to 300,000 distinct CDR3 sequences, 9.9% being singletons. Sequenced material: PBMCs from the stem cell graft donor, taken from the stem cell graft. All receptors derive from a human donor who donated a stem cell graft to a child with SCID. CDR3s include the opening cysteine and the closing phenylalanine or tryptophan. D genes are given only for firm matches. Some rows have no size entry. The others give once, few or many, or a class for an expanded clone.

clone size: NA
V gene: TRBV6-5
CDR3 length: 14
J gene: TRBJ2-5
D gene: NA
CDR3 protein: CASSYGISSETQYF
CDR3 DNA: TGTGCCAGCAGTTACGGGATCTCTTCAGAGACCCAGTACTTC

clone size: NA
V gene: TRBV12-3/TRBV12-4
CDR3 length: 14
J gene: TRBJ1-1
D gene: TRBD1
CDR3 protein: CASSFDRGLTEAFF
CDR3 DNA: TGTGCCAGCAGTTTTGACAGGGGGCTTACTGAAGCTTTCTTT

clone size: few
V gene: TRBV6-5
CDR3 length: 17
J gene: TRBJ2-6
D gene: NA
CDR3 protein: CASSRGPSSSGANVLTF
CDR3 DNA: TGTGCCAGCAGTCGTGGGCCCTCGAGCTCTGGGGCCAACGTCCTGACTTTC

clone size: NA
V gene: TRBV10-3
CDR3 length: 16
J gene: TRBJ2-7
D gene: NA
CDR3 protein: CAISDASARSSYEQYF
CDR3 DNA: TGTGCCATCAGTGACGCGTCCGCGAGGAGCTCCTACGAGCAGTACTTC

clone size: NA
V gene: TRBV7-8
CDR3 length: 15
J gene: TRBJ1-5
D gene: NA
CDR3 protein: CASSPIGYSNQPQHF
CDR3 DNA: TGTGCCAGCAGCCCAATCGGATATAGCAATCAGCCCCAGCATTTT

clone size: many
V gene: TRBV5-1
CDR3 length: 15
J gene: TRBJ1-1
D gene: NA
CDR3 protein: CASSLAAAANTEAFF
CDR3 DNA: TGCGCCAGCAGCTTGGCCGCTGCGGCGAACACTGAAGCTTTCTTT

clone size: NA
V gene: TRBV15
CDR3 length: 14
J gene: TRBJ2-3
D gene: NA
CDR3 protein: CATNGPWDTDTQYF
CDR3 DNA: TGTGCCACCAACGGACCCTGGGACACAGATACGCAGTATTTT

clone size: NA
V gene: TRBV20-1
CDR3 length: 15
J gene: TRBJ2-5
D gene: TRBD1
CDR3 protein: CSARDLGTDGETQYF
CDR3 DNA: TGCAGTGCTAGAGATTTGGGGACAGATGGGGAGACCCAGTACTTC

clone size: NA
V gene: TRBV7-9
CDR3 length: 12
J gene: TRBJ2-1
D gene: NA
CDR3 protein: CASSKQGSEQFF
CDR3 DNA: TGTGCCAGCAGCAAACAGGGTAGTGAGCAGTTCTTC

clone size: NA
V gene: TRBV6-5
CDR3 length: 16
J gene: TRBJ2-2
D gene: TRBD1
CDR3 protein: CASSNLDRANTGELFF
CDR3 DNA: TGTGCCAGCAGTAACCTGGACAGGGCGAACACCGGGGAGCTGTTTTTT

clone size: many
V gene: TRBV5-1
CDR3 length: 15
J gene: TRBJ2-1
D gene: NA
CDR3 protein: CASSLAGANYNEQFF
CDR3 DNA: TGCGCCAGCAGTCTGGCGGGGGCCAACTACAATGAGCAGTTCTTC

clone size: NA
V gene: TRBV28
CDR3 length: 15
J gene: TRBJ2-7
D gene: NA
CDR3 protein: CATKASKGISYEQYF
CDR3 DNA: TGTGCCACCAAGGCGTCCAAGGGGATCTCCTACGAGCAGTACTTC

clone size: NA
V gene: TRBV7-9
CDR3 length: 15
J gene: TRBJ2-5
D gene: TRBD2
CDR3 protein: CASRPRGVSEETQYF
CDR3 DNA: TGTGCCAGCAGGCCACGGGGGGTTAGCGAGGAGACCCAGTACTTC

clone size: many
V gene: TRBV6-5
CDR3 length: 15
J gene: TRBJ2-7
D gene: TRBD1
CDR3 protein: CASTQPTGETYEQYF
CDR3 DNA: TGTGCCAGCACCCAGCCGACAGGGGAAACCTACGAGCAGTACTTC

clone size: NA
V gene: TRBV15
CDR3 length: 14
J gene: TRBJ2-2
D gene: NA
CDR3 protein: CATSKRQETGELFF
CDR3 DNA: TGTGCCACCAGCAAACGACAGGAAACCGGGGAGCTGTTTTTT

clone size: many
V gene: TRBV20-1
CDR3 length: 11
J gene: TRBJ2-3
D gene: NA
CDR3 protein: CSASVTDTQYF
CDR3 DNA: TGCAGTGCTAGCGTTACAGATACGCAGTATTTT

clone size: NA
V gene: TRBV2
CDR3 length: 14
J gene: TRBJ1-4
D gene: NA
CDR3 protein: CARKWHSFNEKLFF
CDR3 DNA: TGTGCCAGGAAGTGGCACAGTTTTAATGAAAAACTGTTTTTT

clone size: NA
V gene: TRBV5-1
CDR3 length: 15
J gene: TRBJ2-1
D gene: NA
CDR3 protein: CASSLGRGVDGEQFF
CDR3 DNA: TGCGCCAGCAGCTTGGGAAGGGGGGTGGATGGTGAGCAGTTCTTC

clone size: NA
V gene: TRBV7-9
CDR3 length: 15
J gene: TRBJ2-3
D gene: NA
CDR3 protein: CASTDGGGPSDTQYF
CDR3 DNA: TGTGCCAGCACCGACGGTGGGGGGCCATCAGATACGCAGTATTTT

clone size: many
V gene: TRBV27
CDR3 length: 13
J gene: TRBJ2-6
D gene: NA
CDR3 protein: CASSSAGANVLTF
CDR3 DNA: TGTGCCAGCAGCTCAGCAGGGGCCAACGTCCTGACTTTC

clone size: many
V gene: TRBV10-3
CDR3 length: 13
J gene: TRBJ1-1
D gene: NA
CDR3 protein: CAISVNSGFEAFF
CDR3 DNA: TGTGCCATCAGTGTGAACAGCGGCTTTGAAGCTTTCTTT

clone size: NA
V gene: TRBV7-9
CDR3 length: 15
J gene: TRBJ1-6
D gene: NA
CDR3 protein: CASSRIGTYNSPLHF
CDR3 DNA: TGTGCCAGCAGCCGAATCGGGACCTATAATTCACCCCTCCACTTT